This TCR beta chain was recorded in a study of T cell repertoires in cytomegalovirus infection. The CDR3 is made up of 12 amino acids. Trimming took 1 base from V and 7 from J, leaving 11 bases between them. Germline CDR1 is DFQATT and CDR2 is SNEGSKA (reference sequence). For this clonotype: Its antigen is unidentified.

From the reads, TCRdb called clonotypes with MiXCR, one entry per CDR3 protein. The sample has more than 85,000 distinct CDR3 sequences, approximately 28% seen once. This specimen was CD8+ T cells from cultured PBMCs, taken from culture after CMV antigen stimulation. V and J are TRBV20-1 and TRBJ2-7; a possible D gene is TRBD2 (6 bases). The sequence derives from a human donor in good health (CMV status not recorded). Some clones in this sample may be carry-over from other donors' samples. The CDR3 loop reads CSARAWGEEQYF. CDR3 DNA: TGCAGTGCTAGAGCGTGGGGGGAAGAGCAGTACTTC.